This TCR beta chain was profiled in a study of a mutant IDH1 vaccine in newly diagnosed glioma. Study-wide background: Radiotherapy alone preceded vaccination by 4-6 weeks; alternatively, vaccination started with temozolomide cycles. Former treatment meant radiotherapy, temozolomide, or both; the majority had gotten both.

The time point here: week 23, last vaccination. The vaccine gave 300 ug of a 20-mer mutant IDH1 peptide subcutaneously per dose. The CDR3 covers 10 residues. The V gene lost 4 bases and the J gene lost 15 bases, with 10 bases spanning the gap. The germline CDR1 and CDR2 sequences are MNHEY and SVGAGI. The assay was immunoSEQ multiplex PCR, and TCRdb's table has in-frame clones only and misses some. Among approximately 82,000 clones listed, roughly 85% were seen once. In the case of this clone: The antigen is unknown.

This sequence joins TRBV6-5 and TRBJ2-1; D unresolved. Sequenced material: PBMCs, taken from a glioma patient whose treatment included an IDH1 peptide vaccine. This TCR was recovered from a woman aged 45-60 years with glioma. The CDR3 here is CASSCPDRFF. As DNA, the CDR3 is TGTGCCAGCAGTTGCCCCGATCGGTTCTTC.